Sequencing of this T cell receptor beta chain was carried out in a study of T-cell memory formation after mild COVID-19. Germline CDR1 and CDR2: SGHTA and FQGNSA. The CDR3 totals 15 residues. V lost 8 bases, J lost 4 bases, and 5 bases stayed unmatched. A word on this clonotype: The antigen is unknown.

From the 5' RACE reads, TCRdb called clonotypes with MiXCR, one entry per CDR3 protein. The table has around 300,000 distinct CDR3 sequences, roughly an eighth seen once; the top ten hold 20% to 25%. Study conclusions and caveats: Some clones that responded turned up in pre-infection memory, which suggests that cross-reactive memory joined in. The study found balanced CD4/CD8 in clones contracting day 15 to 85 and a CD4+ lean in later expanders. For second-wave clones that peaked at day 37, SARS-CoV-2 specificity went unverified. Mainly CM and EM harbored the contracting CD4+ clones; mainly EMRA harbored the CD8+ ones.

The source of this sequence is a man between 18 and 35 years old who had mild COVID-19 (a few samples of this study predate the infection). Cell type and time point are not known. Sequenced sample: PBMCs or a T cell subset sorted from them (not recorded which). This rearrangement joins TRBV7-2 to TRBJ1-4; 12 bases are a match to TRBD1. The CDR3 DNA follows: TGTGCCAGCTCGGGACAGGGGGCGATTAATGAAAAACTGTTTTTT. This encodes CASSGQGAINEKLFF.